The next 17 T cell receptor beta chains were all read from a single sample in a study of T cell changes during pregnancy in multiple sclerosis. Produced via immunoSEQ multiplex PCR; TCRdb's table is partial and in-frame only. In the table there are roughly 83,000 clones, around 90% of which are singletons. Specimen: PBMCs, collected in the first trimester of pregnancy. The receptors originated from a female donor in good health, serving as a control in a pregnancy study. Some clones in this sample may be carry-over from other donors' samples.

This chain uses TRBV4-1 with TRBJ1-1; D call uncertain. The CDR3 loop spans 14 amino acids. Germline loops: CDR1 MGHRA, CDR2 YSYEKL. Trimming cost V 1 base and J 5 bases, with 11 bases left between them. In nucleotides, the CDR3 is TGCGCCAGCAGCCAAGGTTACTCGGGAACTGAAGCTTTCTTT. Its translation: CASSQGYSGTEAFF.

As to this clone: One end of the junction varies from germline; a read error may be responsible. This chain links TRBV9 with TRBJ1-4, with D unresolved. CDR1 is SGDLS and CDR2 is YYNGEE in the germline V gene. This CDR3 is built from 15 residues. CDR3 loop: CASSVSGSPKEKLFF. The CDR3 coding sequence is TGTGCCAGCAGCGTATCGGGGAGCCCTAAAGAAAAACTGTTTTTT.

This chain joins TRBV5-5 and TRBJ2-3; D is undetermined. The CDR3 sequence is 14 residues long. In germline, CDR1 is SGHKS, CDR2 YYEKEE (reference sequence). V lost 0 bases and J 2 bases, leaving 7 bases between the germline ends. CDR3 bases: TGTGCCAGCAGCTTGGGCAGATACACAGATACGCAGTATTTT. The encoded protein is CASSLGRYTDTQYF.

The chain links TRBV11-2 to TRBJ2-7; a weak D match, TRBD2 (6 bases). Trimming left V 4 bases short and J 1 base short, with 11 bases between. CDR3 size: 14 residues. In germline, CDR1 is SGHAT, CDR2 FQNNGV. The CDR3 here is CASSSSSGSYEQYF. CDR3 coding DNA: TGTGCCAGCAGCTCCTCAAGCGGGTCCTACGAGCAGTACTTC.

This chain links TRBV6-1 with TRBJ1-2, with 9 bases lining up with TRBD1. The junction had 7 bases not matched to a gene; V was cut back by 6 bases and J by 8 bases. CDR1 is MNHNS and CDR2 is SASEGT in the germline V gene. The CDR3 is made up of 13 amino acids. In DNA, the CDR3 is TGTGCCAGCAGGATTGGGACAGGGAACGGCTACACCTTC. The encoded protein is CASRIGTGNGYTF.

This clone came up once. The chain couples TRBV5-4 to TRBJ1-2; 9 positions match TRBD1. Looked up from germline, CDR1 is SGHNT and CDR2 is YYREEE (reference sequence). The CDR3 loop spans 16 amino acids. J was trimmed by 1 base and V by 6 bases; bases with no gene match: 10. For the CDR3, the DNA is TGTGCCAGCACCGGTGTTTTGACAGGGGGTAACTATGGCTACACCTTC. Its translation is CASTGVLTGGNYGYTF.

This clone is a singleton in its sample. The J gene is TRBJ2-3, the V gene TRBV4-3, with 11 positions matching TRBD2. V lost 4 bases, J lost 4 bases, and 7 bases stayed unmatched. The CDR3 is 16 amino acids. Germline V gene lookup returns CDR1 LGHNA and CDR2 YSLEER. CDR3 coding DNA: TGCGCCAGCAGCCGACGGGCTAGCGGGAGGTCAGATACGCAGTATTTT. Protein product: CASSRRASGRSDTQYF.

The chain recombines TRBV29-1 with TRBJ1-4; D is possibly TRBD1 (6 bases). Trimming left V 0 bases short and J 5 bases short, with 16 bases between. Germline CDR1 and CDR2: SQVTM and ANQGSEA. This CDR3 has 16 amino acids. CDR3 nucleotide sequence: TGCAGCGTTGAAGATAGTTACGGGACAAGGAATGAAAAACTGTTTTTT. This gives the protein CSVEDSYGTRNEKLFF.

The V call is TRBV2, the J call TRBJ1-2; 9 nucleotides agree with TRBD1. CDR1 is SNHLY, CDR2 FYNNEI, per germline. The CDR3 loop spans 14 amino acids. V shed 5 bases, J shed 3 bases, and the junction held 4 bases outside the gene matches. CDR3 sequence reads: CASSWDRVDYGYTF. The CDR3 DNA follows: TGTGCCAGCAGTTGGGACAGGGTAGACTATGGCTACACCTTC.

The rearrangement links TRBV7-8 to TRBJ2-5; 9 bases are shared with TRBD1. V was pared by 2 bases and J by 2 bases, with 3 bases of the junction left unmatched. Germline CDR1 and CDR2: SGHVS and FQNEAQ. CDR3 length equals 15 residues. The CDR3 here is CASSLNRGRQETQYF. The CDR3 region has the DNA TGTGCCAGCAGCTTAAACAGGGGGCGTCAAGAGACCCAGTACTTC.

V is TRBV10-3 and J is TRBJ2-2, with TRBD2 matching 7 bases. The CDR3 totals 13 residues. Losses at the gene ends were 9 bases for V and 4 bases for J; bases not matched to a gene: 5. Germline V gene sequence: CDR1 ENHRY, CDR2 SYGVKD. CDR3 in amino acids: CAIKSGGTGELFF. The CDR3 DNA reads TGTGCCATAAAATCGGGGGGCACCGGGGAGCTGTTTTTT.

The table lists this clone with a count of one. The rearrangement links TRBV9 to TRBJ2-1, with TRBD2 matching 13 bases. After removal of 0 bases from V and 6 bases from J, the junction contained 9 bases not matched to a gene. Germline CDR1 reads SGDLS; CDR2 reads YYNGEE. This CDR3 has 18 amino acids. In DNA form, the CDR3 reads TGTGCCAGCAGCGTAGGGGTAACTAGCGGGAGGGTCCTCAATGAGCAGTTCTTC. It translates to CASSVGVTSGRVLNEQFF.

This chain joins TRBV18 and TRBJ1-1; TRBD1 is a possible D gene (6 bases). The germline CDR1 and CDR2 sequences are KGHSH and LQKENI. The CDR3 has 15 residues. Between the trimmed V and J ends, which lost 3 bases and 2 bases, there was a span of 13 bases. The CDR3, as DNA: TGTGCCAGCTCACCTCAACGGACAGCCAACACTGAAGCTTTCTTT. Protein sequence: CASSPQRTANTEAFF.

This chain's CDR3 is CASSPPGQLKATEAFF. DNA of the CDR3: TGTGCCAGCAGCCCCCCGGGACAACTCAAGGCCACTGAAGCTTTCTTT. This chain joins TRBV5-4 and TRBJ1-1, with TRBD1 as a possible D gene (6 bases). Trimming took off 4 bases at V and 4 bases at J, with 20 bases between the two ends. The CDR3 runs 16 residues. CDR1 is SGHNT and CDR2 is YYREEE in the germline V gene (reference sequence).

The CDR3 DNA reads as TGTGCCAGCTCACCACGGACAGGGTGGCAGCCCCAGCATTTT. Protein sequence: CASSPRTGWQPQHF. This sequence joins TRBV18 and TRBJ1-5; TRBD1 matches at 8 bases. The germline CDR1 and CDR2 sequences are KGHSH and LQKENI. The CDR3 has 14 amino acids. Trimming cost V 1 base and J 7 bases; bases outside gene matches: 3.

The genes are TRBV19 and TRBJ1-2, with 7 bases fitting TRBD1. The CDR3 totals 14 residues. After removal of 3 bases from V and 2 bases from J, the junction contained 3 bases not matched to a gene. Germline CDR1 and CDR2: LNHDA and SQIVND (reference sequence). The CDR3, as DNA: TGTGCCAGTAGTATTGACAGGGAAAACTATGGCTACACCTTC. It encodes CASSIDRENYGYTF.

The chain links TRBV27 to TRBJ2-1; D is perhaps TRBD2 (7 bases). Deletions cut 3 bases from V and 6 bases from J, with 18 bases between. The CDR3 loop spans 16 amino acids. Germline V gene lookup returns CDR1 MNHEY and CDR2 SMNVEV (reference sequence). The CDR3 DNA follows: TGTGCCAGCAGTTTTATATGGGGGGGGCCCGCCAATGAGCAGTTCTTC. Translating it yields CASSFIWGGPANEQFF.